These 2 T cell receptor beta chains share one sample of origin, sequenced in a study of T cell repertoires in cytomegalovirus infection. TCRdb redid the calling of the reads with MiXCR, one entry per CDR3 protein. The sample has almost 300,000 distinct CDR3 sequences; around 10% are singletons. Sample: PBMCs. Receptors originate from a human donor in good health (CMV status not recorded). Some clones in this sample may be carry-over from other donors' samples.

This clonotype was observed many times. The genes are TRBV7-6 and TRBJ2-3; 8 nucleotides agree with TRBD2. Germline CDR1 and CDR2: SGHVS and FNYEAQ. This CDR3 contains 15 residues. Trimming cost V 1 base and J 1 base; bases outside gene matches: 1. CDR3 sequence: CASSLELAGTDTQYF. The CDR3 DNA reads TGTGCCAGCAGCTTAGAACTAGCGGGCACAGATACGCAGTATTTT.

This clonotype was seen ten or more times. The V and J genes are TRBV15 and TRBJ2-1; D may be TRBD2 (6 bases). Deletions cut 0 bases from V and 10 bases from J, with 13 bases between. The CDR3 extends over 14 amino acids. CDR1 and CDR2 from the germline V gene are LNHNV and YYDKDF (reference sequence). This chain's CDR3 is CATSREGNSGEQFF. DNA of the CDR3: TGTGCCACCAGCAGAGAGGGGAACAGCGGGGAGCAGTTCTTC.